Listed below are T cell receptor beta chains from one sample, sequenced in a study of technical replicates of blood from a few donors. Clones were read by immunoSEQ multiplex PCR, and TCRdb kept only the in-frame ones, dropping some. The data show approximately 81,000 clones, just over 95% seen once. Material for sequencing was T cells isolated from PBMCs. All receptors come from a human donor in good health. Both conserved end residues are part of each CDR3. Fields, in order: V gene, J gene, clone size, D gene, CDR3 DNA, CDR3 protein. The D gene is left open where the match is weak. Clone size is stated in some rows and not others, as once, few, many or a class when expanded.

>TRBV10-3|TRBJ1-2|-|-
TGTGCCATCAGTGAAATAGCTAACTATGGCTACACCTTC
CAISEIANYGYTF
>TRBV25-1|TRBJ1-5|-|-
TGTGCCAGCAGTGAAGGAGGGAACTACCATCAGCCCCAGCATTTT
CASSEGGNYHQPQHF
>TRBV29-1|TRBJ1-2|-|-
TGCAGCGTGGAGGACCCGGGCTATGGCTACACCTTC
CSVEDPGYGYTF
>TRBV7-8|TRBJ2-7|-|-
TGTGCCAGCAGCCCGATGAGATACGAGCAGTACTTC
CASSPMRYEQYF
>TRBV19|TRBJ1-1|once|-
TGTGCCAGTAGTATAATCTTCGGGTCGAACACTGAAGCTTTCTTT
CASSIIFGSNTEAFF
>TRBV19|TRBJ2-7|-|TRBD2
TGTGCCAGTAGTAAGCCGGGACTAGCGGGGGGGATGTCTGAGCAGTACTTC
CASSKPGLAGGMSEQYF
>TRBV19|TRBJ1-2|-|TRBD1
TGTGCCAGTAGTATTTTCGGACAGGGAGGAGGCTACACCTTC
CASSIFGQGGGYTF
>TRBV6-5|TRBJ1-1|-|-
TGTGCCAGCAGTTTCGGGGAAGGGCCCCGGGACACTGAAGCTTTCTTT
CASSFGEGPRDTEAFF
>TRBV11-3|TRBJ1-1|-|-
TGTGCCAGCAGCCTTTTGGAGGAAGCTTTCTTT
CASSLLEEAFF
>TRBV9|TRBJ1-3|-|-
TGTGCCAGCAGCGTAACGGGGGGGGGAAACACCATATATTTT
CASSVTGGGNTIYF
>TRBV5-1|TRBJ2-7|-|-
TGCGCCAGCAGCTCTCAGGGCTACGAGCAGTACTTC
CASSSQGYEQYF
>TRBV29-1|TRBJ2-7|-|TRBD2
TGCAGCGTTGAACTAGCGGGAGGACCCTACGAGCAGTACTTC
CSVELAGGPYEQYF
>TRBV4-2|TRBJ2-7|-|-
TGTGCCAGCAGCCTAGGACATGAGGCCTACGAGCAGTACTTC
CASSLGHEAYEQYF
>TRBV15|TRBJ2-7|-|TRBD2
TGTGCCACCAGCATGGGGACTAGCGCGACCTACGAGCAGTACTTC
CATSMGTSATYEQYF
>TRBV6-5|TRBJ1-5|-|-
TGTGCCAGCAGTTACGGCCCTAGCAACGATCAGCCCCAGCATTTT
CASSYGPSNDQPQHF
>TRBV27|TRBJ2-7|-|TRBD1
TGTGCCAGCAGTTTAGGGACAGTTTCCTACGAGCAGTACTTC
CASSLGTVSYEQYF
>TRBV7-2|TRBJ2-1|-|-
TGTGCCAGCAGCTTAGGCCTACCGCTTTACAATGAGCAGTTCTTC
CASSLGLPLYNEQFF
>TRBV7-3|TRBJ2-7|-|-
TGTGCCAGCAGCTTAACAGGGGGCTACGAGCAGTACTTC
CASSLTGGYEQYF
>TRBV27|TRBJ2-3|-|-
TGTGCCAGCAAAGAGGCAGCCCCCACAGATACGCAGTATTTT
CASKEAAPTDTQYF
>TRBV4-1|TRBJ2-7|-|-
TGCGCCAGCAGCCAATTCCTTCTAGATGGACAGTCCTACGAGCAGTACTTC
CASSQFLLDGQSYEQYF
>TRBV4-2|TRBJ1-3|-|-
TGTGCCAGCAGCCTAAGTCGGGAAATCTCTGGAAACACCATATATTTT
CASSLSREISGNTIYF
>TRBV14|TRBJ2-7|-|TRBD2
TGTGCCAGCAGCCCCGGGACTAGCGGAACCTACGAGCAGTACTTC
CASSPGTSGTYEQYF
>TRBV7-9|TRBJ2-5|-|-
TGTGCCAGCAGCTTCGGGGAGACCCAGTACTTC
CASSFGETQYF
>TRBV27|TRBJ1-1|-|-
TGTGCCAGCTCTGCGGGGGTGAACACTGAAGCTTTCTTT
CASSAGVNTEAFF
>TRBV7-9|TRBJ1-2|once|-
TGTGCCAGCAGCTTAGCTGGGCTGAACTATGGCTACACCTTC
CASSLAGLNYGYTF
>TRBV6-6|TRBJ2-7|-|TRBD1
TGTGCCAGCCTAGACAGGGTCTCCTACGAGCAGTACTTC
CASLDRVSYEQYF
>TRBV27|TRBJ1-5|-|-
TGTGCCAGCAGTCCCACATCAGGGAATCAGCCCCAGCATTTT
CASSPTSGNQPQHF
>TRBV5-4|TRBJ2-1|-|-
TGTGCCAGCAGCATAGCGGCTTACTCCTACAATGAGCAGTTCTTC
CASSIAAYSYNEQFF
>TRBV5-4|TRBJ2-1|-|TRBD2
TGTGCCAGCAGCTTGAAACTAGCGGAACCCAATGAGCAGTTCTTC
CASSLKLAEPNEQFF